The 29 T cell receptor beta chains in this list originate from one sample, sequenced in a study of blood T cell repertoires in COVID-19. TCRdb keeps only in-frame clones here, not all; method: immunoSEQ multiplex PCR. The table lists 55,000 to 65,000 clones, 80% to 90% of them singletons, with 43% in the top ten. Sequenced material: peripheral blood. Source of these receptors: a woman aged 55-75 years with COVID-19, enrolled during active disease.

The sample holds one count of this clone. V is TRBV4-1 and J is TRBJ2-3; 9 nucleotides line up with TRBD2. CDR3 length: 15 amino acids. With V trimmed by 0 bases and J by 4 bases, 2 bases remained unmatched. Germline V gives CDR1 MGHRA, CDR2 YSYEKL. The CDR3 DNA is TGCGCCAGCAGCCAAGAGGGCGGGGGGGCAGATACGCAGTATTTT. Translation: CASSQEGGGADTQYF.

Comment on this clone: Additional DNA sequences in this sample encode the identical CDR3. The V and J genes are TRBV6-2 or TRBV6-3 and TRBJ1-5; the D gene is possibly TRBD1 (6 bases). Trimming stripped 6 bases from V and 4 bases from J, with 10 bases between. Germline values: CDR1 MNHEY, CDR2 SVGEGT. CDR3 length: 13 amino acids. The CDR3 bases are TGTGCCAGCAGCCGCAGGGGTAATCAGCCCCAGCATTTT. This sequence encodes CASSRRGNQPQHF.

The chain employs TRBV14 and TRBJ1-4; 9 positions match TRBD1. The CDR3 is made up of 15 amino acids. Germline trimming cut 8 bases from V and 7 bases from J; bases unmatched to any gene: 11. Per germline, CDR1 SGHDN and CDR2 FVKESK. Here the CDR3 reads CASSLVGTGSEKLFF. CDR3 bases: TGTGCCAGCTCACTAGTCGGGACAGGGTCTGAAAAACTGTTTTTT.

The chain has TRBV7-9 and TRBJ2-4; 9 bases line up with TRBD1. The CDR3 runs 15 residues. Germline assignment: CDR1 SEHNR and CDR2 FQNEAQ (reference sequence). V lost 4 bases and J lost 4; bases outside the gene matches: 5. The CDR3 is CASSSTGGLKNIQYF. In DNA, the CDR3 is TGTGCCAGCAGCTCGACAGGGGGGTTGAAAAACATTCAGTACTTC.

This clone was found once. The chain employs TRBV2 and TRBJ2-7; D unresolved. CDR3 length: 14 amino acids. The V and J ends lost 7 bases and 3 bases respectively, with 16 bases between them. CDR1 SNHLY and CDR2 FYNNEI come from the germline V gene. The CDR3 reads CASTPSRSNYEQYF. In DNA form, the CDR3 reads TGTGCCAGCACTCCATCACGGTCAAACTACGAGCAGTACTTC. The entire variable domain, with the rest obtained from reference TRBV2 and TRBJ2-7, is as follows: EPEVTQTPSHQVTQMGQEVILRCVPISNHLYFYWYRQILGQKVEFLVSFYNNEISEKSEIFDDQFSVERPDGSNFTLKIRSTKLEDSAMYFCASTPSRSNYEQYFGPGTRLTVT.

The rearrangement uses TRBV7-2 and TRBJ1-6; tentative D call: TRBD1 (6 bases). Germline assignment: CDR1 SGHTA and CDR2 FQGNSA. This CDR3 has 13 residues. The germline V and J ends were trimmed by 5 bases and 4 bases, with 6 bases remaining between them. The DNA for the CDR3 is TGTGCCAGCAGCGGACAGTATAATTCACCCCTCCACTTT. Its protein product is CASSGQYNSPLHF.

The V and J genes are TRBV7-9 and TRBJ1-1; the D gene is possibly TRBD1 (6 bases). The CDR3 sequence is 15 residues long. Trimming removed 5 bases from V and 1 base from J, with 14 bases in between. Germline assignment: CDR1 SEHNR and CDR2 FQNEAQ (reference sequence). CDR3 loop: CASSHTGQSNTEAFF. Written as DNA, the CDR3 is TGTGCCAGCAGCCACACTGGACAGTCGAACACTGAAGCTTTCTTT.

The chain couples TRBV30 to TRBJ2-3; 7 bases line up with TRBD1. The germline gives CDR1 GTSNPN, CDR2 SVGIG (reference sequence). V shed 3 bases and J 5 bases; nucleotides not matched to a gene: 11. CDR3 length equals 15 residues. The CDR3 is CAWSSLNRGGDTQYF. CDR3 bases: TGTGCCTGGAGCTCCCTCAACAGGGGTGGAGATACGCAGTATTTT.

Here the CDR3 reads CASSSQGARETQYF. CDR3 bases: TGTGCCAGCAGTTCACAGGGGGCGCGGGAGACCCAGTACTTC. This rearrangement joins TRBV7-2 to TRBJ2-5; TRBD1 agrees at 9 bases. In germline, CDR1 is SGHTA, CDR2 FQGNSA. The CDR3 extends over 14 amino acids. Unmatched junction bases numbered 7, after V lost 6 bases and J lost 5 bases.

The chain carries TRBV5-1 and TRBJ1-1; D is perhaps TRBD1 (6 bases). Trimming took 0 bases from V and 7 from J, leaving 16 bases between them. The CDR3 is 15 residues long. From germline, CDR1 is SGHRS and CDR2 YFSETQ. This CDR3 reads CASSLGSGGSLEAFF. The CDR3, as DNA: TGCGCCAGCAGCTTGGGGTCGGGGGGCAGCCTTGAAGCTTTCTTT.

The chain recombines TRBV6-5 with TRBJ2-7; TRBD1 matches 9 bases. CDR1 is MNHEY, CDR2 SVGAGI, per germline. This CDR3 contains 15 residues. V dropped 7 bases and J dropped 3; count of bases not matched to a gene: 10. The CDR3 region has the DNA TGTGCCAGCAATAAAGGGACAGGGCATAACTACGAGCAGTACTTC. Protein product: CASNKGTGHNYEQYF.

The chain is built from TRBV27 and TRBJ1-6; TRBD1 aligns across 9 bases. The J segment lost 9 bases and the V segment lost 6 bases, leaving 9 bases of the junction unmatched. The CDR3 covers 15 residues. CDR1 is MNHEY, CDR2 SMNVEV, per germline (reference sequence). The CDR3 DNA reads as TGTGCCAGCAGCCTCCGGGACAGGGAAGGTTCACCCCTCCACTTT. The encoded protein is CASSLRDREGSPLHF.

This clone was seen more than once but under ten times. V usage is TRBV6-2 or TRBV6-3 and J usage is TRBJ1-5, with 8 bases matching TRBD1. The CDR3 spans 17 residues. The ends lost 6 bases at V and 4 bases at J; junction bases unmatched: 14. Germline V gene data show CDR1 as MNHEY and CDR2 as SVGEGT. The CDR3 nucleotides are TGTGCCAGCAGCTCCCCGAGACAGGGGTATCGGAATCAGCCCCAGCATTTT. Protein product: CASSSPRQGYRNQPQHF.

V is TRBV5-6 and J is TRBJ1-5; D may be TRBD1 (6 bases). This CDR3 region has 15 residues. Per the germline V gene, CDR1 is SGHDT and CDR2 is YYEEEE. V was cut by 0 bases and J by 3 bases, with 10 bases left in between. The CDR3 reads CASSLGQGINQPQHF. The DNA for the CDR3 is TGTGCCAGCAGCTTGGGGCAGGGGATCAATCAGCCCCAGCATTTT.

In its sample, this clone was seen once. The chain is built from TRBV19 and TRBJ1-3, with TRBD1 matching over 12 bases. The CDR3 spans 18 residues. The J segment lost 0 bases and the V segment lost 0 bases, leaving 3 bases of the junction unmatched. The germline V gene encodes CDR1 LNHDA and CDR2 SQIVND (reference sequence). CDR3 protein: CASSIEGQGAFSGNTIYF. The CDR3 DNA follows: TGTGCCAGTAGTATAGAGGGACAGGGGGCATTCTCTGGAAACACCATATATTTT.

Here the CDR3 reads CASSQAGLAGGGGELFF. For the CDR3, the DNA is TGCGCCAGCAGCCAAGCAGGGCTAGCGGGGGGCGGCGGGGAGCTGTTTTTT. The chain employs TRBV4-3 and TRBJ2-2; 11 positions match TRBD2. CDR3 size: 17 residues. CDR1 and CDR2 from the germline V gene are LGHNA and YSLEER. The trim removed 1 base at V and 7 bases at J, leaving 8 bases unmatched.

This chain connects TRBV2 to TRBJ2-5, with D possibly TRBD2 on 6 matching bases. Germline V CDR1 and CDR2: SNHLY, FYNNEI. V lost 5 bases to trimming and J lost 5 bases, with 12 bases between them. The CDR3 has 13 amino acids. CDR3 in amino acids: CASSRGREETQYF. CDR3 nucleotides: TGTGCCAGCAGTCGCGGACGGGAGGAGACCCAGTACTTC.

The J gene is TRBJ2-5, the V gene TRBV21-1; TRBD2, as called in the table, went unchecked against the DNA. TRBV21-1 is noted as a pseudogene. The CDR3 is 12 amino acids. DNA of the CDR3: TGTGCCAGCAGGGAGGGTGAAGAGACCCAGTACTTC. Encoded protein: CASREGEETQYF.

The chain uses TRBV7-6 and TRBJ2-1; D is unresolved. Deletions cut 5 bases from V and 0 bases from J, with 11 bases between. CDR1 SGHVS and CDR2 FNYEAQ come from the germline V gene. The CDR3 has 15 amino acids. This CDR3 reads CASSPYASSYNEQFF. CDR3 nucleotide sequence: TGTGCCAGCAGCCCATACGCGAGCTCCTACAATGAGCAGTTCTTC.

The genes are TRBV5-1 and TRBJ2-5; 8 bases line up with TRBD1. The V segment lost 4 bases and the J segment 1 base; nucleotides outside the gene matches: 6. Germline lookup yields CDR1 SGHRS and CDR2 YFSETQ. The CDR3 loop spans 15 amino acids. CDR3 residues: CASSPDRGFQETQYF. In nucleotides, the CDR3 is TGCGCCAGCAGCCCCGACAGGGGATTCCAAGAGACCCAGTACTTC. The variable domain in full, completed from reference TRBV5-1 and TRBJ2-5, reads KAGVTQTPRYLIKTRGQQVTLSCSPISGHRSVSWYQQTPGQGLQFLFEYFSETQRNKGNFPGRFSGRQFSNSRSEMNVSTLELGDSALYLCASSPDRGFQETQYFGPGTRLLVL.

This chain uses TRBV28 with TRBJ1-1, with D perhaps TRBD1 (6 bases). Germline CDR1 MDHEN, CDR2 SYDVKM. This CDR3 comprises 16 residues. Trimming removed 4 bases at V and 4 bases at J, with 19 bases between. The chain's CDR3 is CASSSPTGALSTEAFF. The CDR3 DNA follows: TGTGCCAGCAGTTCCCCGACAGGCGCCCTGAGCACTGAAGCTTTCTTT.

This chain links TRBV5-6 with TRBJ1-2; 8 bases match TRBD1. The CDR3 has 16 amino acids. From germline, CDR1 is SGHDT and CDR2 YYEEEE. After removal of 1 base from V and 5 bases from J, the junction contained 10 bases not matched to a gene. In nucleotides, the CDR3 is TGTGCCAGCAGCTTGAGGACAGGGCATATTTTTTATGGCTACACCTTC. It is translated as CASSLRTGHIFYGYTF.

The rearrangement links TRBV27 to TRBJ2-5; D might be TRBD2 (7 bases). CDR3 length: 15 residues. Trimming stripped 2 bases from V and 5 bases from J, with 15 bases between. CDR1 MNHEY and CDR2 SMNVEV come from the germline V gene (reference sequence). The CDR3 is CASSLNGGRVETQYF. The CDR3 coding sequence is TGTGCCAGCAGTTTAAACGGGGGGCGGGTTGAGACCCAGTACTTC.

The J gene is TRBJ2-7, the V gene TRBV9; 7 bases fit TRBD2. J lost 6 bases, V lost 4 bases, and 7 bases had no gene match. The CDR3 has 13 amino acids. CDR1 and CDR2 from the germline V gene are SGDLS and YYNGEE. For the CDR3, the DNA is TGTGCCAGCAGCCCGACGGGGGGTGGCGAGCAGTACTTC. This sequence encodes CASSPTGGGEQYF.

The chain links TRBV7-2 to TRBJ2-3; TRBD2 aligns across 10 bases. This CDR3 spans 18 amino acids. V shed 0 bases, J shed 8 bases, and the junction held 14 bases outside the gene matches. The V gene's germline CDR1 is SGHTA and CDR2 FQGNSA. The CDR3 DNA reads TGTGCCAGCAGCTTAGCGGAGGTAGCGGGGGGCCTACGCGCTACGCAGTATTTT. It yields the protein CASSLAEVAGGLRATQYF. Filled out from reference TRBV7-2 and TRBJ2-3, the complete variable domain reads GAGVSQSPSNKVTEKGKDVELRCDPISGHTALYWYRQSLGQGLEFLIYFQGNSAPDKSGLPSDRFSAERTGGSVSTLTIQRTQQEDSAVYLCASSLAEVAGGLRATQYFGPGTRLTVL.

J is TRBJ2-2 and V is TRBV18; 9 positions match TRBD1. CDR3 length: 12 amino acids. Germline V gene sequence: CDR1 KGHSH, CDR2 LQKENI. The CDR3 sequence is CAVGQGTGELFF. The DNA of the CDR3 is TGTGCGGTGGGACAGGGCACCGGGGAGCTGTTTTTT.

The chain uses TRBV3-1 (or the pseudogene TRBV3-2) and TRBJ2-5; tentative D call: TRBD2 (6 bases). Per germline, CDR1 LGHDT and CDR2 YNNKEL (reference sequence). The CDR3 has 14 residues. Trimming pared 4 bases from V and 3 bases from J, leaving 12 bases between. CDR3 sequence (DNA): TGTGCCAGCAGCCCCTGGGAGGAAGAAGAGACCCAGTACTTC. It specifies CASSPWEEEETQYF.

Worth noting for this clone: The sample has other DNA sequences that encode this CDR3 too. The chain links TRBV30 to TRBJ1-1; no clear D. V gave up 2 bases and J gave up 1 base, with 8 bases separating them. Germline lookup yields CDR1 GTSNPN and CDR2 SVGIG (reference sequence). The CDR3 consists of 13 residues. CDR3 protein: CAWSRGGNTEAFF. CDR3 nucleotide sequence: TGTGCCTGGAGTCGGGGTGGGAACACTGAAGCTTTCTTT.

The chain uses TRBV5-5 and TRBJ1-2; the match to TRBD1 covers 10 bases. This CDR3 has 16 amino acids. CDR1 and CDR2 (germline): SGHKS, YYEKEE (reference sequence). J gave up 5 bases and V 0 bases, and 7 bases lay outside the gene matches. The DNA of the CDR3 is TGTGCCAGCAGCTTGGCCGGGACAGGGGTTTTGTATGGCTACACCTTC. Translated: CASSLAGTGVLYGYTF.